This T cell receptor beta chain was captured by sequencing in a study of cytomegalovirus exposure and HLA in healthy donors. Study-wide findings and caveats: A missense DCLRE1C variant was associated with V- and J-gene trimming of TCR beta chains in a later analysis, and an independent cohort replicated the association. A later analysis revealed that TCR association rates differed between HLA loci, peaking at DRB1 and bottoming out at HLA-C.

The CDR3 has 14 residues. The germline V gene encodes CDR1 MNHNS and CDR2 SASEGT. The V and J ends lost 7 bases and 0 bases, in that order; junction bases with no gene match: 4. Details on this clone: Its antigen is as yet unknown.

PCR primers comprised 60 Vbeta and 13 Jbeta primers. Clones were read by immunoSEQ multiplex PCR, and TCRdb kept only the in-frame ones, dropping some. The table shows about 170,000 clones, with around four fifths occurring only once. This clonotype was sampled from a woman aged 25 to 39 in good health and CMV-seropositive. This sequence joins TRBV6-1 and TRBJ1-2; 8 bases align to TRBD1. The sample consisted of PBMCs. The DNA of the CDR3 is TGTGCCAGCACTTGGGACAGGACTAACTATGGCTACACCTTC. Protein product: CASTWDRTNYGYTF.